The present T cell receptor (beta chain) was sequenced within a study of response to subunit inactivated influenza vaccine. Study conclusions and caveats: It was the authors' suggestion that each seasonal influenza vaccination recruits few new T cells.

One entry per CDR3 protein, called by TCRdb with MiXCR from the RT-PCR reads. The table includes 500,000 to 600,000 distinct CDR3 sequences, 10% to 15% detected once. For this clonotype: Its antigen is not identified. Germline and junction disagree at one end, which may indicate a read error.

CDR3 size: 18 residues. The source material was PBMCs from blood, sampled about 6 weeks after vaccination. The sequence came from a man in his fifties who received an inactivated influenza vaccine. V is TRBV12-3 or TRBV12-4 and J is TRBJ2-6, with TRBD1 matching 10 bases. The DNA of the CDR3 is TGTACCAGCAGTTTACCCCGGGACAGGGGCTACGGGGCCAACGTCCTGACTTTC. Amino acids: CTSSLPRDRGYGANVLTF.